The 9 T cell receptor beta chains below were found in one sample sequenced in a study of blood T cell dynamics during melanoma immunotherapy. Sample time point: pre-treatment baseline. The data were produced by immunoSEQ multiplex PCR, yet TCRdb's version contains in-frame clones alone and is incomplete. The table shows 3,500 to 5,500 clones, with around 96% occurring only once. Sequencing was performed on effector memory CD8+ T cells from blood, taken from a patient treated with checkpoint blockade. These receptors were taken from a human donor with melanoma.

The chain has TRBV18 and TRBJ2-7; TRBD1 is a possible D gene (6 bases). Trimming pared 6 bases from V and 2 bases from J, leaving 17 bases between. The CDR3 is made up of 15 amino acids. The germline gives CDR1 KGHSH, CDR2 LQKENI. DNA of the CDR3: TGTGCCAGCTCGCTGGGGGACACGGAAACCTACGAGCAGTACTTC. Its translation: CASSLGDTETYEQYF. The full variable domain, completed using reference TRBV18 and TRBJ2-7, is NAGVMQNPRHLVRRRGQEARLRCSPMKGHSHVYWYRQLPEEGLKFMVYLQKENIIDESGMPKERFSAEFPKEGPSILRIQQVVRGDSAAYFCASSLGDTETYEQYFGPGTRLTVT.

The chain joins TRBV7-6 to TRBJ2-1; D not resolved. The CDR3 loop spans 15 amino acids. Germline lookup yields CDR1 SGHVS and CDR2 FNYEAQ. V gave up 2 bases and J gave up 4 bases, with 12 bases separating them. The CDR3 loop reads CASSLRLERYNEQFF. The CDR3 DNA reads as TGTGCCAGCAGCTTACGGCTGGAGCGTTACAATGAGCAGTTCTTC.

The V call is TRBV27, the J call TRBJ2-5, with 9 nucleotides matching TRBD2. The germline gives CDR1 MNHEY, CDR2 SMNVEV (reference sequence). The CDR3 is made up of 13 amino acids. V gave up 6 bases and J gave up 2 bases; unmatched junction bases: 1. This CDR3 reads CASRTSGQETQYF. CDR3 coding DNA: TGTGCCAGCAGGACTAGCGGTCAAGAGACCCAGTACTTC.

V gene TRBV7-6 combines with J gene TRBJ2-3, with 13 nucleotides matching TRBD2. The CDR3 runs to 20 residues. CDR1 and CDR2 from the germline V gene are SGHVS and FNYEAQ. With 3 bases clipped from V and 5 bases from J, the junction kept 17 bases outside the gene matches. CDR3 in amino acids: CASSLAGLAGSGPLQDTQYF. DNA for the CDR3: TGTGCCAGCAGCTTGGCGGGACTAGCGGGGTCTGGGCCCCTGCAAGATACGCAGTATTTT. Drawing the rest from reference TRBV7-6 and TRBJ2-3, the complete variable domain is GAGVSQSPRYKVTKRGQDVALRCDPISGHVSLYWYRQALGQGPEFLTYFNYEAQQDKSGLPNDRFSAERPEGSISTLTIQRTEQRDSAMYRCASSLAGLAGSGPLQDTQYFGPGTRLTVL.

The genes are TRBV5-5 and TRBJ2-2, with TRBD2 matching 8 bases. V gave up 2 bases and J gave up 3 bases; unmatched junction bases: 6. The CDR3 covers 16 residues. The germline CDR1 and CDR2 sequences are SGHKS and YYEKEE (reference sequence). The CDR3, as DNA: TGTGCCAGCAGCTTTCCGAGCGGGAGTCACACCGGGGAGCTGTTTTTT. Translating gives CASSFPSGSHTGELFF.

V and J are TRBV6-1 and TRBJ2-5; D unclear. The end of the DNA aligns better with TRBJ2-7, so the J call may be wrong. The length of the CDR3 is 13 residues. Germline loops: CDR1 MNHNS, CDR2 SASEGT. The CDR3, as DNA: TGTGCCAGCGCCGGACGGAGTACCTACGAGCAGTACTTC. Translated, it gives CASAGRSTYEQYF.

J is TRBJ2-3 and V is TRBV27; D might be TRBD1 or TRBD2, each matching 6 bases. This CDR3 is 16 amino acids long. Germline lookup yields CDR1 MNHEY and CDR2 SMNVEV (reference sequence). V lost 4 bases, J lost 3 bases, and 17 bases lay in between. The CDR3 loop reads CASSSGGGRLTDTQYF. The CDR3 DNA sequence: TGTGCCAGCAGTTCGGGTGGGGGGCGTTTAACAGATACGCAGTATTTT.

J is TRBJ2-3 and V is TRBV10-3, with TRBD2 as a possible D gene (5 bases). V was shortened by 6 bases and J by 3 bases, with 16 bases between the two germline ends. CDR3 length equals 15 residues. Looked up from germline, CDR1 is ENHRY and CDR2 is SYGVKD. The CDR3 coding sequence is TGTGCCATCAGAGCGTTCCGGGGTGGAACAGATACGCAGTATTTT. The encoded protein is CAIRAFRGGTDTQYF.

In the case of this clone: A read error may produce the germline difference seen at one junction end. The chain has TRBV28 and TRBJ2-2; D unclear. Germline V gene data show CDR1 as MDHEN and CDR2 as SYDVKM. The CDR3 is 11 residues long. DNA for the CDR3: TGTGCCAGCAGTTCCCCCGGAGAGCTGTTTTTT. It codes for CASSSPGELFF.